This TCR beta chain was obtained from a study of CD8 T cells in Susac syndrome. Study-level background: Intravenous immunoglobulin alone or corticosteroids were being given to patients with Susac syndrome at blood draw, unless they were therapy-naive.

Reverse transcription of roughly 0.5 to 1 ug RNA used random hexamers. Amplification of TCR beta CDR3 was carried out by immunoSEQ multiplex PCR, which covered 54 Vbeta and 13 Jbeta segments. TCRdb fed the immunoSEQ multiplex PCR reads into MiXCR, producing one record per CDR3 protein. The sample holds some 130,000 distinct CDR3 sequences, about 95% seen once. Purification of the CD8+ and CD4+ T cells relied on negative isolation, and TEMRA cells underwent FACS enrichment. The source material was CD8+ T cells from PBMCs. The sequence was obtained from a human donor with Susac syndrome.

The CDR3 coding sequence is TGTGCCAGCAGGGGAAAGCACAGGGGAAGCAGGTACGAGCAGTACTTC. This codes for CASRGKHRGSRYEQYF. The gene calls are TRBV28 and TRBJ2-7; 7 bases line up with TRBD1. CDR1 and CDR2 (germline): MDHEN, SYDVKM. The junction had 15 bases not matched to a gene; V was cut back by 6 bases and J by 4 bases. This CDR3 spans 16 amino acids. The full variable domain, its missing parts supplied by reference TRBV28 and TRBJ2-7, is DVKVTQSSRYLVKRTGEKVFLECVQDMDHENMFWYRQDPGLGLRLIYFSYDVKMKEKGDIPEGYSVSREKKERFSLILESASTNQTSMYLCASRGKHRGSRYEQYFGPGTRLTVT.